What follows are 10 T cell receptor beta chains derived from one specimen sequenced in a study of cytomegalovirus exposure and HLA in healthy donors. It was with 60 Vbeta and 13 Jbeta primers that the PCR ran. TCRdb's copy holds only in-frame clones and misses some; the assay was immunoSEQ multiplex PCR. The sample lists about 200,000 clones, around 86% occurring once. Sequenced material: PBMCs. These receptors were taken from a woman in her forties or fifties in good health and CMV-seropositive.

The chain uses TRBV5-4 and TRBJ1-4; TRBD1 aligns across 7 bases. In germline, CDR1 is SGHNT, CDR2 YYREEE (reference sequence). The CDR3 length is 14 residues. Trimming cost V 3 bases and J 3 bases; bases outside gene matches: 2. The chain's CDR3 is CASSSQGPNEKLFF. CDR3 nucleotide sequence: TGTGCCAGCAGCTCACAGGGGCCTAATGAAAAACTGTTTTTT.

J is TRBJ2-3 and V is TRBV7-3; TRBD2 might be the D (5 bases). Germline V gene lookup returns CDR1 SGHTA and CDR2 FQGTGA. V lost 4 bases, J lost 6 bases, and 11 bases lay in between. The CDR3 spans 13 residues. The CDR3 reads CASSSTGVDTQYF. The CDR3 DNA is TGTGCCAGCAGCTCGACCGGGGTTGATACGCAGTATTTT.

The chain carries TRBV18 and TRBJ2-1; D not resolved. The CDR3 runs 11 residues. The V end lost 3 bases, the J end lost 14 bases, and 11 bases lay between the germline ends. The germline V gene has CDR1 KGHSH and CDR2 LQKENI. The CDR3 nucleotides read TGTGCCAGCTCACCGTCAGGCCCCGAGTTCTTC. Residues: CASSPSGPEFF.

V usage is TRBV4-1 and J usage is TRBJ2-5; D ambiguous. Trimming took off 1 base at V and 2 bases at J, with 5 bases between the two ends. CDR1 is MGHRA, CDR2 YSYEKL, per germline. CDR3 length: 13 amino acids. The DNA for the CDR3 is TGCGCCAGCAGCCAAGGTATTCAAGAGACCCAGTACTTC. It encodes CASSQGIQETQYF.

The chain joins TRBV28 to TRBJ2-7, with 10 bases lining up with TRBD2. Germline CDR1 MDHEN, CDR2 SYDVKM. V lost 4 bases to trimming and J lost 4 bases; unmatched junction nucleotides: 7. The CDR3 spans 15 residues. The CDR3 nucleotides are TGTGCCAGCAGTTACCAGCGGGAGGGCGGTTACGAGCAGTACTTC. Amino acid sequence: CASSYQREGGYEQYF. The complete variable domain, with remaining parts taken from reference TRBV28 and TRBJ2-7, reads DVKVTQSSRYLVKRTGEKVFLECVQDMDHENMFWYRQDPGLGLRLIYFSYDVKMKEKGDIPEGYSVSREKKERFSLILESASTNQTSMYLCASSYQREGGYEQYFGPGTRLTVT.

The chain carries TRBV18 and TRBJ2-1, with 13 positions matching TRBD2. Trimming removed 0 bases from V and 4 bases from J; junction bases left unmatched: 0. Germline loops: CDR1 KGHSH, CDR2 LQKENI. The CDR3 length is 16 residues. In nucleotides, the CDR3 is TGTGCCAGCTCACCACCACTAGCGGGAGGGTACAATGAGCAGTTCTTC. It yields the protein CASSPPLAGGYNEQFF. The full variable domain, rest sourced from reference TRBV18 and TRBJ2-1, is NAGVMQNPRHLVRRRGQEARLRCSPMKGHSHVYWYRQLPEEGLKFMVYLQKENIIDESGMPKERFSAEFPKEGPSILRIQQVVRGDSAAYFCASSPPLAGGYNEQFFGPGTRLTVL.

This clone is a singleton in its sample. The rearrangement uses TRBV6-5 and TRBJ2-7; the D gene is possibly TRBD1 (5 bases). There are 12 residues in the CDR3. Germline V gene lookup returns CDR1 MNHEY and CDR2 SVGAGI. Trimming took 4 bases from V and 13 from J, leaving 17 bases between them. CDR3 sequence reads: CASSSPRQGPYF. The CDR3 bases are TGTGCCAGCAGTTCACCCCGCCAGGGCCCATACTTC.

This rearrangement joins TRBV11-3 to TRBJ2-2; possible D gene TRBD1, 5 bases. Germline CDR1 SGHNT, CDR2 YENEEA. V was pared by 1 base and J by 5 bases, with 8 bases between. The CDR3 is made up of 14 amino acids. CDR3: CASSLAYRTGELFF. The CDR3 bases are TGTGCCAGCAGCTTAGCTTACAGGACCGGGGAGCTGTTTTTT.

This chain links TRBV5-8 with TRBJ2-7; D may be TRBD1 (7 bases). The germline gives CDR1 SGHTS, CDR2 YDEGEE. V was cut by 4 bases and J by 5 bases, with 19 bases left in between. CDR3 size: 15 residues. CDR3 protein: CASSLRQGGGDEQYF. The CDR3, as DNA: TGTGCCAGCAGCCTAAGACAGGGAGGAGGGGACGAGCAGTACTTC.

The chain links TRBV28 to TRBJ2-5; D gene unclear. CDR1 MDHEN and CDR2 SYDVKM come from the germline V gene. This CDR3 spans 13 amino acids. V lost 2 bases, J lost 3 bases, and 7 bases lay in between. The CDR3 reads CASSLNRKETQYF. DNA for the CDR3: TGTGCCAGCAGTTTAAACAGAAAAGAGACCCAGTACTTC.